This T cell receptor (beta chain) was recorded in a study of T-cell reconstitution after alpha-beta-depleted transplantation in children. A library of TCRbeta sequences, prepared with unique molecular identifiers, was generated. MiXCR, run by TCRdb on the PCR reads, gives a single entry per CDR3 protein. This table has almost 400,000 distinct CDR3 sequences, over 20% appearing once. This clonotype has a handful of counts. The sequence came from a human donor who donated a stem cell graft to a child with acute myeloid leukemia. The sequences come from PBMCs from the stem cell graft donor, collected from the stem cell graft.

Here the CDR3 reads CASSFDRREAFF. In DNA form, the CDR3 reads TGTGCCAGCAGTTTTGACAGACGTGAAGCTTTCTTT. This sequence joins TRBV6-1 and TRBJ1-1; tentative D call: TRBD1 (5 bases). The CDR3 runs 12 residues. V was trimmed by 5 bases and J by 7 bases, leaving 11 bases between them. The germline gives CDR1 MNHNS, CDR2 SASEGT.